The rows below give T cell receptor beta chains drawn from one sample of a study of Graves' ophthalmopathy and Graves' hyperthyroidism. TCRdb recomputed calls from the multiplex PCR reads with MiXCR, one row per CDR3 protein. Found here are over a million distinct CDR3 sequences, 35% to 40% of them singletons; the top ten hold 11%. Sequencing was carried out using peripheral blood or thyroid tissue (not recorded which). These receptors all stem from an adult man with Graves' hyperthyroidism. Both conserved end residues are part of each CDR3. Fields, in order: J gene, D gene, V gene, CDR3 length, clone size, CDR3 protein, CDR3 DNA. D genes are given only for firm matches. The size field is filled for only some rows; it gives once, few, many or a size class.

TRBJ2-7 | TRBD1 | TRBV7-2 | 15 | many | CASRNSGTGNYEQYF | TGTGCCAGCAGGAATAGTGGGACAGGGAACTACGAGCAGTACTTC
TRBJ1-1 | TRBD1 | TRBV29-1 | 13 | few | CSVEEQGGTEAFF | TGCAGCGTTGAAGAACAGGGGGGAACTGAAGCTTTCTTT
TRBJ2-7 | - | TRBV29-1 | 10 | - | CSVGMGGKYF | TGCAGCGTTGGTATGGGAGGCAAGTACTTC
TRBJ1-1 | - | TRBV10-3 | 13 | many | CATVGAEFTEAFF | TGTGCCACCGTTGGGGCGGAATTCACTGAAGCTTTCTTT
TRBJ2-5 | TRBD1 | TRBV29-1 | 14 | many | CSVRQGAFVKTQYF | TGCAGCGTAAGACAGGGGGCTTTTGTGAAGACCCAGTACTTC
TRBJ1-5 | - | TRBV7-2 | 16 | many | CASSLAPRELNQPQHF | TGTGCCAGCAGCTTAGCCCCCAGGGAACTTAATCAGCCCCAGCATTTT
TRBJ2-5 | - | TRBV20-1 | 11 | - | CRYRVGETQYF | TGCAGGTACAGGGTCGGGGAGACCCAGTACTTC
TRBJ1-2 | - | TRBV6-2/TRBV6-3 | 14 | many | CASSYSRSSHGYTF | TGTGCCAGCAGTTACTCGAGGAGTTCGCATGGCTACACCTTC
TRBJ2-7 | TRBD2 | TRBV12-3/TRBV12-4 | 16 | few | CASSIGTSGRIYEQYF | TGTGCCAGCAGCATCGGGACTAGCGGGAGGATATACGAGCAGTACTTC
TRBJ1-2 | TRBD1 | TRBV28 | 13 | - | CATSRDRIIGYTF | TGTGCCACCTCGCGGGACAGGATCATTGGCTACACCTTC
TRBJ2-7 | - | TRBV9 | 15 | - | CACSVVFTRTYEQYF | TGTGCCTGCAGCGTTGTGTTTACTAGAACCTACGAGCAGTACTTC
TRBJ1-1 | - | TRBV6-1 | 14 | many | CASSERGPDTEAFF | TGTGCCAGCAGTGAACGGGGCCCGGACACTGAAGCTTTCTTT
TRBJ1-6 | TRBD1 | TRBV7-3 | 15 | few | CASSVRTGANSPLHF | TGTGCCAGCAGCGTTAGGACAGGGGCTAATTCACCCCTCCACTTT
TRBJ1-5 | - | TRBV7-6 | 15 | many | CASSPWTNSNQPQHF | TGTGCCAGCAGCCCCTGGACAAATAGCAATCAGCCCCAGCATTTT
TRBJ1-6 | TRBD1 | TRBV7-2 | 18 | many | CASSLVGGQGPNNSPLHF | TGTGCCAGCAGCTTGGTGGGGGGACAGGGACCAAATAATTCACCCCTCCACTTT
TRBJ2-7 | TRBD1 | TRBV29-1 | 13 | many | CSVRSGQGYEQYF | TGCAGCGTTAGGTCGGGACAGGGTTACGAGCAGTACTTC
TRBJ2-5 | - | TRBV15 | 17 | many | CATSRKLGSLREETQYF | TGTGCCACCAGCAGGAAACTGGGGTCTTTACGGGAAGAGACCCAGTACTTC
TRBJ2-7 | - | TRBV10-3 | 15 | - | CAISESGGRRSEQYF | TGTGCCATCAGTGAGAGTGGGGGGAGAAGGTCCGAGCAGTACTTC
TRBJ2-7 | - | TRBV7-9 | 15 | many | CASSSTHGPTYEQYF | TGTGCCAGCAGCTCGACCCATGGGCCAACCTACGAGCAGTACTTC
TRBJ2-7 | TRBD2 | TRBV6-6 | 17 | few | CASTSTSGGGATYEQYF | TGTGCCAGCACCAGTACGTCCGGCGGGGGGGCGACCTACGAGCAGTACTTC
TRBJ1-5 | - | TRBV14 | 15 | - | CASSQEKGFTQPQHF | TGTGCCAGCAGCCAAGAAAAAGGGTTTACTCAGCCCCAGCATTTT
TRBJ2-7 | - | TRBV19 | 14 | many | CASSRTPSSYEQYF | TGTGCCAGTAGCCGGACACCTAGCTCCTACGAGCAGTACTTC
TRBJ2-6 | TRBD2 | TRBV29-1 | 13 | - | CSAGGRRANVLTF | TGCAGCGCGGGGGGGCGCAGGGCCAACGTCCTGACTTTC
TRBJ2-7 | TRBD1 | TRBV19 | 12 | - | CAWSVQGSRKYF | TGTGCCTGGAGTGTACAGGGGTCGAGGAAATACTTC
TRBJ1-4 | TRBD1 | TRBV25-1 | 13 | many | CASIPGTGEKLFF | TGTGCCAGCATACCCGGGACAGGTGAAAAACTGTTTTTT
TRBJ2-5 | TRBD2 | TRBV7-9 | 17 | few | CASSPPDSGVEQETQYF | TGTGCCAGCAGCCCCCCCGATAGCGGGGTGGAACAAGAGACCCAGTACTTC
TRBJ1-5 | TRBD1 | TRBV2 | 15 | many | CASKGRTGFDQPQHF | TGTGCCAGCAAGGGTCGGACAGGGTTTGATCAGCCCCAGCATTTT
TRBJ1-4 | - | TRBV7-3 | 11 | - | CARGRGEKLFF | TGTGCCAGAGGTAGAGGGGAAAAACTGTTTTTT
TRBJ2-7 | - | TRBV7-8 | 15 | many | CASSTRTGTIYEQYF | TGTGCCAGCAGCACCCGGACAGGGACTATCTACGAGCAGTACTTC
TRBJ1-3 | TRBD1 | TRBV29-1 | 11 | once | CSAADRDTIYF | TGCAGCGCCGCAGACAGGGACACCATATATTTT
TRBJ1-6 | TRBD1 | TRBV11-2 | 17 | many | CASSFGPGTGIRSPLHF | TGTGCCAGCAGCTTCGGCCCCGGGACAGGGATTCGGTCACCCCTCCACTTT
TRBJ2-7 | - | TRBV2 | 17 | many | CASSEWVGRTLAHEQYF | TGTGCCAGCAGTGAATGGGTCGGTAGGACATTGGCACACGAGCAGTACTTC
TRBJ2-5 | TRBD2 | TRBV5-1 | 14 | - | CASGQATSRETQYF | TGCGCCAGCGGACAAGCGACTAGCCGAGAGACCCAGTACTTC
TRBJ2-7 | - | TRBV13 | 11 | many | CASSQSGEQYF | TGTGCCAGCAGCCAATCCGGCGAGCAGTACTTC
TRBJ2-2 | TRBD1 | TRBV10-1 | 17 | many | CASSESLDRDWTGELFF | TGCGCCAGCAGTGAGTCCCTCGACAGGGATTGGACCGGGGAGCTGTTTTTT
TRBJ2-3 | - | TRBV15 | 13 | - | CATSRAEWDTQYF | TGTGCCACCAGCAGGGCGGAATGGGATACGCAGTATTTT
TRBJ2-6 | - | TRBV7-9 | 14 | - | CASNKGSGANVLTF | TGTGCCAGCAATAAGGGTTCCGGGGCCAACGTCCTGACTTTC
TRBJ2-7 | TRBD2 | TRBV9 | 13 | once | CASSPRGRSEQYF | TGTGCCAGCAGCCCGCGGGGGAGGAGCGAGCAGTACTTC
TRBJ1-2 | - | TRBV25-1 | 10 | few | CATNPGGYTF | TGTGCCACCAACCCCGGTGGCTACACCTTC
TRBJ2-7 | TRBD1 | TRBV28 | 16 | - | CASSFQGTGSSYEQYF | TGTGCCAGCAGTTTTCAAGGGACAGGGAGCTCCTACGAGCAGTACTTC
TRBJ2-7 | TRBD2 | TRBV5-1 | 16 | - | CASAAGGTSGYYEQYF | TGCGCCAGCGCCGCGGGCGGGACTAGCGGATACTACGAGCAGTACTTC
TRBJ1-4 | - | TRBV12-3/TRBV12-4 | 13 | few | CASSFRDVGKLFF | TGTGCCAGCAGCTTCCGGGACGTTGGAAAACTGTTTTTT